The clone carrying this T cell receptor beta chain was seen just once. Its antigen is still unknown. The germline gives CDR1 SGHRS, CDR2 YFSETQ. This CDR3 region has 13 residues. Trimming removed 1 base from V and 2 bases from J, with 7 bases in between. The data were taken from a study of T cell responses to AZD1222 COVID-19 vaccine. General study points: The breadth and depth of Spike-specific TCRs increased once two AZD1222 doses had been given.

The table came from immunoSEQ multiplex PCR; TCRdb's copy has only in-frame clones and leaves some out. Altogether 200,000 or so clones are present, 93% being singletons, with the ten largest covering around 1%. The sample here was peripheral blood, taken 28 days after the second AZD1222 dose. J is TRBJ2-7 and V is TRBV5-1; TRBD2 is a possible D gene (6 bases). This clonotype was obtained from an adult who received the AZD1222 COVID-19 vaccine. The CDR3: CASSLTSPYEQYF. Here the CDR3 DNA reads TGCGCCAGCAGCTTGACTAGCCCCTACGAGCAGTACTTC.